The entry below gives a single TCR beta chain sequence along with its context. The entry originates in a study of post-analysis software for immune sequencing data. Every TCR beta cDNA library bore unique molecular identifiers. One entry per CDR3 protein, called by TCRdb with MiXCR from the PCR reads. This table holds some 500,000 distinct CDR3 sequences, roughly 45% found once. Specimen: blood. The TCR originated in a girl aged 10 to 17 with multiple sclerosis.

The CDR3 bases are TGTGCCAGCTCACCCAAGACAGGGGGAGATACGCAGTATTTT. Its translation is CASSPKTGGDTQYF. The chain links TRBV18 to TRBJ2-3; TRBD1 aligns across 9 bases. Trimming took 3 bases from V and 5 from J; bases not matched to a gene: 3. The germline V gene encodes CDR1 KGHSH and CDR2 LQKENI. The length of the CDR3 is 14 residues. The complete variable domain, with remaining parts taken from reference TRBV18 and TRBJ2-3, reads NAGVMQNPRHLVRRRGQEARLRCSPMKGHSHVYWYRQLPEEGLKFMVYLQKENIIDESGMPKERFSAEFPKEGPSILRIQQVVRGDSAAYFCASSPKTGGDTQYFGPGTRLTVL.